This T cell receptor beta chain was documented in a study of graft-versus-host responses after intestinal transplantation. Details on this clone: Antigen: not known.

The repertoire was sequenced with immunoSEQ multiplex PCR; TCRdb's copy has only in-frame clones and lacks some. The sample lists approximately 93,000 clones, just under 95% occurring once. CDR3 length equals 13 residues. CDR1 PRHDT and CDR2 FYEKMQ come from the germline V gene (reference sequence). V gave up 6 bases and J gave up 1 base, with 9 bases separating them. Study-level points and caveats: Circulating GvH clone levels at their peak were associated with HvG declines (early post-transplant).

This TCR was sampled from a human donor who was the organ donor for an intestinal transplant. Here the sequenced sample was unstimulated CD8+ T cells sorted from spleen or lymph node cells, taken before transplant. This chain uses TRBV13 with TRBJ1-2; possible D gene TRBD1, 5 bases. DNA of the CDR3: TGTGCCAGCAGTACGCAGGGTAACTATGGCTACACCTTC. This codes for CASSTQGNYGYTF.